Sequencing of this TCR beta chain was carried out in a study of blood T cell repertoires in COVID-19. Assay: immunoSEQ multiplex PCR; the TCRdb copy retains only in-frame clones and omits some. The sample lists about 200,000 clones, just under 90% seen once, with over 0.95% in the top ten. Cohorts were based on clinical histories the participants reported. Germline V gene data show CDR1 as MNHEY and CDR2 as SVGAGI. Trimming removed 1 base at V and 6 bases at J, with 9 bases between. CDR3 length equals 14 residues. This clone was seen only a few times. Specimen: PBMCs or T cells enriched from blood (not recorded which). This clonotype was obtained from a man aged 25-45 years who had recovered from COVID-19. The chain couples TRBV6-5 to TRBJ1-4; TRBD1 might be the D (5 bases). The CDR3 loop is CASSYFGHDEKLFF. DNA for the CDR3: TGTGCCAGCAGTTACTTCGGACATGATGAAAAACTGTTTTTT.